The subject of this entry is one T cell receptor beta chain. Its antigen is still unknown. Some clones are missing from TCRdb's copy, which holds only in-frame ones; the method was immunoSEQ multiplex PCR. The table records approximately 270,000 clones, about 90% of them present only once. Donors came from a validation cohort of over a hundred subjects, distinct from the first 666-subject cohort. This entry is derived from a study of cytomegalovirus exposure and HLA in healthy donors. Findings and caveats of the study: Researchers counted some 150 TCR beta chains as cytomegalovirus-associated.

Trimming shortened V by 10 bases and J by 8 bases, and 14 bases separated the two germline ends. Germline V CDR1 and CDR2: MDHEN, SYDVKM. This CDR3 has 12 residues. The V call is TRBV28, the J call TRBJ2-2; tentatively, D is TRBD2 (5 bases). The specimen sequenced was PBMCs. The TCR sequence derives from a man aged 18 to 29 in good health and CMV-seropositive. CDR3 sequence reads: CATYRGSGELFF. The CDR3 DNA is TGTGCCACTTACCGGGGTTCTGGGGAGCTGTTTTTT.